This is a list of T cell receptor beta chains from one sample in a study of T cells in pancreatic ductal adenocarcinoma. The table came from immunoSEQ multiplex PCR; TCRdb's copy has only in-frame clones and leaves some out. The data contain around 100,000 clones, 90% to 95% of them singletons. The specimen was PBMCs. The receptors originated from a human donor with pancreatic ductal adenocarcinoma. Both conserved end residues are part of each CDR3. D genes are given only for firm matches. Clone size, where shown, is once, few, many, or a class for clones that have expanded.

clone_size j_call cdr3_length d_call v_call cdr3_nt cdr3_aa
once TRBJ1-3 13 TRBD1 TRBV5-1 TGCGCCAGCCGGACAGGGTCTGGAAACACCATATATTTT CASRTGSGNTIYF
NA TRBJ2-5 14 NA TRBV5-1 TGCGCCAGCACCTCCAGGGCGTACCAAGAGACCCAGTACTTC CASTSRAYQETQYF
NA TRBJ2-7 16 TRBD1 TRBV6-5 TGTGCCAGCAGTTACTCGCTTCGACAGGGAACCTACGAGCAGTACTTC CASSYSLRQGTYEQYF
NA TRBJ2-2 14 NA TRBV4-1 TGCGCCAGCAGATTTTCCCTGAACACCGGGGAGCTGTTTTTT CASRFSLNTGELFF
NA TRBJ2-3 15 NA TRBV28 TGTGCCAGCAGTCGCCTAGCAACCTACGGGGATACGCAGTATTTT CASSRLATYGDTQYF
NA TRBJ2-3 17 TRBD2 TRBV7-8 TGTGCCAGCAGCCCCGGCCGACTAGCGGGAAGCACAGATACGCAGTATTTT CASSPGRLAGSTDTQYF
NA TRBJ1-2 12 NA TRBV5-4 TGTGCCAGCAGCTCTCTAAATTATGGCTACACCTTC CASSSLNYGYTF
NA TRBJ2-2 16 NA TRBV4-1 TGCGCCAGCAGCCCCGTCGGCAGGGGAAAAACCGGGGAGCTGTTTTTT CASSPVGRGKTGELFF
NA TRBJ1-2 13 NA TRBV28 TGTGCCGCAAGAGGACAGTCTGGCTATGGCTACACCTTC CAARGQSGYGYTF
NA TRBJ1-1 14 TRBD1 TRBV14 TGTGCCAGCAGTCGGGACAGGGTAAACACTGAAGCTTTCTTT CASSRDRVNTEAFF
NA TRBJ2-1 15 NA TRBV12-2 TGTGCAAGTCGCTCCCCGGGACAGCCGGGGTATGAGCAGTTCTTC CASRSPGQPGYEQFF
NA TRBJ2-3 16 TRBD1 TRBV28 TGTGCCAGCAGTAGATCCTTCGGACAGGGGTTAGATACGCAGTATTTT CASSRSFGQGLDTQYF